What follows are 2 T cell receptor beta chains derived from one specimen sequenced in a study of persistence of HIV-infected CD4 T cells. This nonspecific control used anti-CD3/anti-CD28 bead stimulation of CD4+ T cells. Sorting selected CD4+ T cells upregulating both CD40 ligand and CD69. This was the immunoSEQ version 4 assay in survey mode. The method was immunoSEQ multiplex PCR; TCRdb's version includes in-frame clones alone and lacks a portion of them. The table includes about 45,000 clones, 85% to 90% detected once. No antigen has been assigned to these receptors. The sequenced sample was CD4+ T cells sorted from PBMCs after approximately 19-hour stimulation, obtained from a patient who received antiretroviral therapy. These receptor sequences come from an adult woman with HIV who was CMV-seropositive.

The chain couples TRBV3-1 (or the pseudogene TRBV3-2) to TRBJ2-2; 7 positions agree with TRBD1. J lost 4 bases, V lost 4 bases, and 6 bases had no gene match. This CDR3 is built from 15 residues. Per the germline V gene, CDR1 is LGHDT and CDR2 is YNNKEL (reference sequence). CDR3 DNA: TGTGCCAGCAGCCGGGGACAGAAGGGCACCGGGGAGCTGTTTTTT. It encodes CASSRGQKGTGELFF.

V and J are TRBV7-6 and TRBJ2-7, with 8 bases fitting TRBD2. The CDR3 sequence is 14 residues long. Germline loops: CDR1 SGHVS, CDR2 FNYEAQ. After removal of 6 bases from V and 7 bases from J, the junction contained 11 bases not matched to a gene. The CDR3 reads CASSLTSGAKEQYF. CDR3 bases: TGTGCCAGCAGTCTTACTAGCGGAGCAAAGGAGCAGTACTTC.